Listed below are T cell receptor beta chains from one sample, sequenced in a study of naive and memory T cell subsets. TCRdb analysed the UMI-ligation and nested PCR reads with MiXCR anew, one entry per CDR3 protein. The sample shows tens of thousands of distinct CDR3 sequences, around 9% of them seen only once. The sequencing sample was made of naive CD8+ T cells from blood. The receptors originated from a human donor in good health. Each CDR3 is given without its conserved first and last residue. Fields, in order: J gene, V gene, CDR3 protein.

j_call: TRBJ1-3; v_call: TRBV27; cdr3_aa: ASSLSISGNTIY
j_call: TRBJ2-3; v_call: TRBV5-1; cdr3_aa: ASSLKTFNTDTQY
j_call: TRBJ1-2; v_call: TRBV19; cdr3_aa: ASSPQGTGDGYT
j_call: TRBJ2-4; v_call: TRBV28; cdr3_aa: ASSLTGVAKNIQY
j_call: TRBJ2-1; v_call: TRBV29-1; cdr3_aa: SVEGREGSYNEQF
j_call: TRBJ2-2; v_call: TRBV4-3; cdr3_aa: ASSQSPGLEVTGELF
j_call: TRBJ2-7; v_call: TRBV20-1; cdr3_aa: SAGSPGQASYEQY
j_call: TRBJ2-7; v_call: TRBV29-1; cdr3_aa: SVLDRVDEQY
j_call: TRBJ2-7; v_call: TRBV9; cdr3_aa: ASSVGSATYEQY
j_call: TRBJ2-2; v_call: TRBV3-1; cdr3_aa: ASSPERSWGNTGELF
j_call: TRBJ2-3; v_call: TRBV27; cdr3_aa: ASSLPGLAGGTDTQY
j_call: TRBJ2-7; v_call: TRBV7-9; cdr3_aa: ASSPVAEQPHEQY
j_call: TRBJ2-7; v_call: TRBV5-5; cdr3_aa: ASSLTRSTTYEQY
j_call: TRBJ2-7; v_call: TRBV29-1; cdr3_aa: SVEVFGSSYEQY
j_call: TRBJ1-5; v_call: TRBV12-3/TRBV12-4; cdr3_aa: ASSPVASSNQPQH
j_call: TRBJ2-7; v_call: TRBV27; cdr3_aa: ASSPRGGYYEQY
j_call: TRBJ2-7; v_call: TRBV18; cdr3_aa: ASSPTTTGGSYEQY
j_call: TRBJ2-1; v_call: TRBV14; cdr3_aa: ASSQSWIGQNEQF
j_call: TRBJ2-1; v_call: TRBV29-1; cdr3_aa: SVEAPIAGGTYNEQF
j_call: TRBJ2-1; v_call: TRBV5-4; cdr3_aa: ASSLGPSEQF
j_call: TRBJ2-7; v_call: TRBV7-2; cdr3_aa: ASSPAGQGASEQY
j_call: TRBJ1-5; v_call: TRBV27; cdr3_aa: ASSPGGWQPQH
j_call: TRBJ2-1; v_call: TRBV7-3; cdr3_aa: ASSLMSGIGNEQF
j_call: TRBJ1-5; v_call: TRBV9; cdr3_aa: ASSAEGQGNQPQH
j_call: TRBJ2-3; v_call: TRBV7-9; cdr3_aa: ASSARDTQY
j_call: TRBJ2-5; v_call: TRBV29-1; cdr3_aa: SVESGQQSPQETQY
j_call: TRBJ1-2; v_call: TRBV6-5; cdr3_aa: ASSSGTSYGYT
j_call: TRBJ2-3; v_call: TRBV4-2; cdr3_aa: ASSKATGPDTQY
j_call: TRBJ1-1; v_call: TRBV20-1; cdr3_aa: SARAVTDPNTEAF
j_call: TRBJ2-3; v_call: TRBV28; cdr3_aa: ASSLFLAGDLGHKLTDTQY
j_call: TRBJ1-1; v_call: TRBV20-1; cdr3_aa: SAREQGYTEAF
j_call: TRBJ2-4; v_call: TRBV6-5; cdr3_aa: ASIGVKNIQY